Sequencing of this TCR beta chain was carried out in a study of blood T cell repertoires in COVID-19. At the level of the study: Collection of acute and convalescent COVID-19 samples took place in the United States, Italy and Spain. The analysed material was cDNA or gDNA that came from T cells, B-cell-depleted T cells, or PBMCs.

Profiling relied on immunoSEQ multiplex PCR, and the TCRdb table lists in-frame clones only, not all of them. The sample lists 57,000 or so clones; 65% to 85% were seen once. The CDR3 has 15 residues. The V segment lost 1 base and the J segment 1 base; nucleotides outside the gene matches: 3. Per germline, CDR1 SGDLS and CDR2 YYNGEE. Concerning this clone: Other DNA sequences of this sample code for an identical CDR3.

This clonotype was obtained from an older man with active COVID-19. The sample consisted of peripheral blood. V is TRBV9 and J is TRBJ2-3, with 7 bases that match TRBD1. This CDR3 reads CASSVRGTGTDTQYF. The CDR3 DNA sequence: TGTGCCAGCAGCGTAAGGGGGACAGGCACAGATACGCAGTATTTT.